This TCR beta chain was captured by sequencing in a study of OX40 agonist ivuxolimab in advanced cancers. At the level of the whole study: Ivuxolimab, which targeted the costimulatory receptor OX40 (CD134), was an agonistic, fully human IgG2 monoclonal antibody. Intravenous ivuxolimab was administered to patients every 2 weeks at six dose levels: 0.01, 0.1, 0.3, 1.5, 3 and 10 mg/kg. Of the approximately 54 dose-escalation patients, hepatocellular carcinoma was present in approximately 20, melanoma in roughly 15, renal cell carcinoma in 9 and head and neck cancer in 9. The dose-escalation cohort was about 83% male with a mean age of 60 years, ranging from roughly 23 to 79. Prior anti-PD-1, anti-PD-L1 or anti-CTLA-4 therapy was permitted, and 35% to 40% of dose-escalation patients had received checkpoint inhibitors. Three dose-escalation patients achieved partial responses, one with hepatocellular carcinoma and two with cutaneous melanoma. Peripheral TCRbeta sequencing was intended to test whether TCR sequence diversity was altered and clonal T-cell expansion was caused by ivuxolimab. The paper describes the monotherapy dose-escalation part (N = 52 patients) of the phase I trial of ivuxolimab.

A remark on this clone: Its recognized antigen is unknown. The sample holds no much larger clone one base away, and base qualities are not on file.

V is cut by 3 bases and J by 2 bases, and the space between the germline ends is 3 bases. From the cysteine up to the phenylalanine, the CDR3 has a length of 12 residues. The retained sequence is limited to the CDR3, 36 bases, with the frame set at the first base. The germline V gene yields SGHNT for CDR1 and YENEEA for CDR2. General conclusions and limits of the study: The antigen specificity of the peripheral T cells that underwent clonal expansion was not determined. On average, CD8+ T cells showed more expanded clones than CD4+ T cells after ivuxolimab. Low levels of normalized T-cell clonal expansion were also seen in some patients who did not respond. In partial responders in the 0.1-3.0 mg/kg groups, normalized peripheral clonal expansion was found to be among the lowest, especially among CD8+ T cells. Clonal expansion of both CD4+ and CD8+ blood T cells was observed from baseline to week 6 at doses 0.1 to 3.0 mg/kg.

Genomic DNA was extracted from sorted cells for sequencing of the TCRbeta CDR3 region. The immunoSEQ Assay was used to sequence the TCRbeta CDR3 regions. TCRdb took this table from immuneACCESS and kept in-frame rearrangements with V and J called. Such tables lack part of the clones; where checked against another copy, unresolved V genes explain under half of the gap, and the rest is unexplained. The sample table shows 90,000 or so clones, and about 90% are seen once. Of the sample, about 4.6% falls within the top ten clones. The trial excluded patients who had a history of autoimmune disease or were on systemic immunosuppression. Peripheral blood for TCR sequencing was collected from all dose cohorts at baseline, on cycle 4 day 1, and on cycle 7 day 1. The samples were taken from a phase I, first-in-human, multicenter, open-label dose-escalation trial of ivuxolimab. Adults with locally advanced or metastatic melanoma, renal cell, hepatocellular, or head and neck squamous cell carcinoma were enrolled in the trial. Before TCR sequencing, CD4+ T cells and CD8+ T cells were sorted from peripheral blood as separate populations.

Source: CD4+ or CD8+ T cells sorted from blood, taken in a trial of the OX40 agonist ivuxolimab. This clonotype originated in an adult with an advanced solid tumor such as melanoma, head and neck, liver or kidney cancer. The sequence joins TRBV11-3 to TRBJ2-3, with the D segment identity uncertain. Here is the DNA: TGTGCCAGCAGCTTTATCACAGATACGCAGTATTTT. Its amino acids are CASSFITDTQYF.